These 18 T cell receptor beta chains came from one sample sequenced in a study of a mutant IDH1 vaccine in newly diagnosed glioma. Assay used: immunoSEQ multiplex PCR; TCRdb lists only in-frame clones, some missing. The sample yields fewer than 100,000 clones, 90% to 95% seen once. Antigens for these TCRs are unknown. Time point described: week 5, during vaccination. Vaccination used 300 ug of mutant IDH1 20-mer peptide per dose, with topical imiquimod. This specimen was PBMCs, taken from a glioma patient whose treatment included an IDH1 peptide vaccine. These receptors were taken from a woman aged 45-65 years with glioma.

The chain has TRBV2 and TRBJ2-5; possible D gene TRBD2, 6 bases. There are 13 residues in the CDR3. Germline V gene data show CDR1 as SNHLY and CDR2 as FYNNEI. The V gene lost 8 bases and the J gene lost 5 bases, with 15 bases spanning the gap. The CDR3 DNA reads TGTGCCAGCGGGGCGGGGCTTGGGGAGACCCAGTACTTC. Protein product: CASGAGLGETQYF. Full variable domain (remainder filled in from reference TRBV2 and TRBJ2-5): EPEVTQTPSHQVTQMGQEVILRCVPISNHLYFYWYRQILGQKVEFLVSFYNNEISEKSEIFDDQFSVERPDGSNFTLKIRSTKLEDSAMYFCASGAGLGETQYFGPGTRLLVL.

V and J are TRBV28 and TRBJ1-4; maybe TRBD1 (6 bases). The germline V gene encodes CDR1 MDHEN and CDR2 SYDVKM. V lost 2 bases to trimming and J lost 5 bases, with 15 bases between them. The CDR3 is 16 amino acids. CDR3 DNA sequence: TGTGCCAGCAGTTTACTGTCGGGGGCAGAGAATGAAAAACTGTTTTTT. Amino acid sequence: CASSLLSGAENEKLFF.

The chain couples TRBV29-1 to TRBJ2-3; TRBD2 matches at 10 bases. Germline V gene lookup returns CDR1 SQVTM and CDR2 ANQGSEA. V was pared by 4 bases and J by 4 bases, with 5 bases of the junction left unmatched. This CDR3 contains 14 residues. CDR3 region: CSVALSGRPDTQYF. CDR3 bases: TGCAGCGTTGCCCTTAGCGGGAGGCCAGATACGCAGTATTTT.

This CDR3 is CASSEWGGGDSPLHF. CDR3 bases: TGTGCCAGCAGTGAATGGGGCGGCGGCGATTCACCCCTCCACTTT. The rearrangement links TRBV2 to TRBJ1-6; possible D gene TRBD1, 5 bases. V dropped 2 bases and J dropped 8 bases, with 13 bases sitting between them. Germline loops: CDR1 SNHLY, CDR2 FYNNEI. The CDR3 contains 15 residues.

The genes are TRBV2 and TRBJ2-3; D unclear. This CDR3 is 13 amino acids long. The V end was cut by 5 bases, the J end by 6 bases, with 12 bases between. CDR1 is SNHLY and CDR2 is FYNNEI in the germline V gene. CDR3 residues: CASSLTGADTQYF. The CDR3 DNA reads TGTGCCAGCAGTCTTACGGGTGCGGATACGCAGTATTTT.

The V and J genes are TRBV10-3 and TRBJ1-3, with D uncertain. There are 11 residues in the CDR3. V was pared by 7 bases and J by 4 bases, with 5 bases between. CDR1 is ENHRY, CDR2 SYGVKD, per germline. The CDR3 nucleotides are TGTGCCATCACCGGGGGAAACACCATATATTTT. Amino acids: CAITGGNTIYF.

This chain links TRBV5-1 with TRBJ2-7, with D tentatively TRBD2 (5 bases). The CDR3 is 13 amino acids. Germline V gene sequence: CDR1 SGHRS, CDR2 YFSETQ. V lost 4 bases to trimming and J lost 1 base, with 9 bases between them. The CDR3 DNA reads as TGCGCCAGCAGCCCCGGACTTTCCTACGAGCAGTACTTC. The encoded protein is CASSPGLSYEQYF.

About this clone: The sample holds other DNA sequences that translate to the same CDR3. The rearrangement links TRBV5-1 to TRBJ2-7; D gene uncertain. V was shortened by 1 base and J by 3 bases, with 5 bases between the two germline ends. The CDR3 consists of 12 residues. The germline V gene encodes CDR1 SGHRS and CDR2 YFSETQ. The CDR3 DNA sequence: TGCGCCAGCAGCTTGATCGGCTACGAGCAGTACTTC. This translates into CASSLIGYEQYF.

V gene TRBV14 combines with J gene TRBJ2-1; D may correspond to TRBD1 or TRBD2 (5 bases each). The CDR3 loop spans 18 amino acids. CDR1 and CDR2 (germline): SGHDN, FVKESK. V lost 2 bases, J lost 0 bases, and 17 bases lay in between. The CDR3 protein is CASSQSWGPSSSYNEQFF. CDR3 nucleotide sequence: TGTGCCAGCAGCCAATCGTGGGGACCCTCGAGCTCCTACAATGAGCAGTTCTTC.

The genes are TRBV4-2 and TRBJ1-3; D unresolved. Germline CDR1 is LGHNA and CDR2 is YNFKEQ. Between the trimmed V and J ends, which lost 5 bases and 0 bases, there was a span of 8 bases. This CDR3 comprises 14 residues. The CDR3 sequence: CASSSGSSGNTIYF. Written as DNA, the CDR3 is TGTGCCAGCAGCTCGGGAAGCTCTGGAAACACCATATATTTT.

V is TRBV9 and J is TRBJ2-1; D might be TRBD2 (5 bases). Germline lookup yields CDR1 SGDLS and CDR2 YYNGEE. The CDR3 runs to 14 residues. Trimming removed 3 bases at V and 7 bases at J, with 14 bases between. The CDR3 loop reads CASSGNAGGNEQFF. CDR3 in DNA: TGTGCCAGCAGCGGAAATGCGGGTGGAAATGAGCAGTTCTTC.

A single count supports this clone. The chain joins TRBV18 to TRBJ2-4; D not resolved. Trimming took off 2 bases at V and 6 bases at J, with 11 bases between the two ends. Germline CDR1 and CDR2: KGHSH and LQKENI. This CDR3 contains 14 residues. In DNA form, the CDR3 reads TGTGCCAGCTCACCAACCGAGTTGGTAAACATTCAGTACTTC. This translates into CASSPTELVNIQYF.

This chain uses TRBV6-6 with TRBJ2-7; 9 positions agree with TRBD2. CDR3 size: 16 residues. In germline, CDR1 is MNHNY, CDR2 SVGAGI (reference sequence). V was pared by 2 bases and J by 2 bases, with 7 bases of the junction left unmatched. DNA of the CDR3: TGTGCCAGCAGTTACGAGAGCGGGAGGTCCGCCTACGAGCAGTACTTC. It codes for CASSYESGRSAYEQYF.

The genes are TRBV28 and TRBJ2-7; D may be TRBD1 (6 bases). The germline V and J ends were trimmed by 2 bases and 3 bases, with 8 bases remaining between them. This CDR3 region has 13 residues. CDR1 and CDR2 from the germline V gene are MDHEN and SYDVKM. DNA for the CDR3: TGTGCCAGCAGTTTACCGACAGGCTACGAGCAGTACTTC. It is translated as CASSLPTGYEQYF. Based on the CDR3 plus reference TRBV28 and TRBJ2-7, the full variable domain is DVKVTQSSRYLVKRTGEKVFLECVQDMDHENMFWYRQDPGLGLRLIYFSYDVKMKEKGDIPEGYSVSREKKERFSLILESASTNQTSMYLCASSLPTGYEQYFGPGTRLTVT.

The chain carries TRBV5-6 and TRBJ2-2; TRBD2 might be the D (5 bases). Germline V gene sequence: CDR1 SGHDT, CDR2 YYEEEE. The CDR3 has 16 residues. V lost 9 bases and J lost 5, with 23 bases in between. The CDR3 coding sequence is TGTGCCACCCCCCCGGGGAGCGGCGAACTTACCGGGGAGCTGTTTTTT. Translated: CATPPGSGELTGELFF. The whole variable domain, filled in from reference TRBV5-6 and TRBJ2-2, reads DAGVTQSPTHLIKTRGQQVTLRCSPKSGHDTVSWYQQALGQGPQFIFQYYEEEERQRGNFPDRFSGHQFPNYSSELNVNALLLGDSALYLCATPPGSGELTGELFFGEGSRLTVL.

The chain links TRBV15 to TRBJ2-5, with 9 bases identical to TRBD2. Germline CDR1 reads LNHNV; CDR2 reads YYDKDF (reference sequence). V shed 1 base and J 3 bases; nucleotides not matched to a gene: 9. This CDR3 has 17 residues. The CDR3 nucleotides are TGTGCCACCAGCAGAGGACACCAACTAGCGGGCGAAGAGACCCAGTACTTC. Amino acids: CATSRGHQLAGEETQYF.

The rearrangement uses TRBV6-6 and TRBJ1-5; no definite D call. CDR1 is MNHNY and CDR2 is SVGAGI in the germline V gene (reference sequence). V lost 6 bases to trimming and J lost 0 bases, with 6 bases between them. This CDR3 has 13 amino acids. This CDR3 is CASRGYSNQPQHF. DNA for the CDR3: TGTGCCAGCAGGGGATATAGCAATCAGCCCCAGCATTTT.

The chain combines TRBV7-9 with TRBJ1-6, with D perhaps matching TRBD1 (6 bases). CDR3 length equals 15 residues. The V end was cut by 5 bases, the J end by 7 bases, with 15 bases between. Germline CDR1 is SEHNR and CDR2 is FQNEAQ (reference sequence). For the CDR3, the DNA is TGTGCCAGCAGCCACAGGACAGAACGAAATTCACCCCTCCACTTT. This sequence encodes CASSHRTERNSPLHF. The variable domain in full, completed from reference TRBV7-9 and TRBJ1-6, reads DTGVSQNPRHKITKRGQNVTFRCDPISEHNRLYWYRQTLGQGPEFLTYFQNEAQLEKSRLLSDRFSAERPKGSFSTLEIQRTEQGDSAMYLCASSHRTERNSPLHFGNGTRLTVT.